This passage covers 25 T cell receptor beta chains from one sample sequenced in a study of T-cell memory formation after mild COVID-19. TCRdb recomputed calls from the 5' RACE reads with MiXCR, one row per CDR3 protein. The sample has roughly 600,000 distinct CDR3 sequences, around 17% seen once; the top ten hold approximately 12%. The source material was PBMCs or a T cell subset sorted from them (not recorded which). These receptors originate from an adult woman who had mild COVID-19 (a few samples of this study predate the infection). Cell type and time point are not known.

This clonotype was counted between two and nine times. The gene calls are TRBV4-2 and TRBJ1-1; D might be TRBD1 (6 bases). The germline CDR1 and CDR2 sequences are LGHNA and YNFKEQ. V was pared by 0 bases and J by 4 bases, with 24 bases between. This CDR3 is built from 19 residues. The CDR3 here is CASSQDPFGGAYVITEAFF. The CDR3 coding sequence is TGTGCCAGCAGCCAAGATCCCTTTGGGGGCGCGTATGTTATCACTGAAGCTTTCTTT.

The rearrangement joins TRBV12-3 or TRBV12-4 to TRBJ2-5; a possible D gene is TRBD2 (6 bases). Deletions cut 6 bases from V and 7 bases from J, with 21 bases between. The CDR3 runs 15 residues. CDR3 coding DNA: TGTGCCAGCAGGGCCGACAACGGGGGTCGGTGGACCCAGTACTTC. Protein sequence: CASRADNGGRWTQYF.

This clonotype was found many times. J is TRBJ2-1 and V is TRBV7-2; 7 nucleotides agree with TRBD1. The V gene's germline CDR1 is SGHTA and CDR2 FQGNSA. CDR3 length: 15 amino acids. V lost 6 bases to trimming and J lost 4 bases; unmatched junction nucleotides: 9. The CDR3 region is CASRQPGQSYNEQFF. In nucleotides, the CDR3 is TGTGCCAGCAGACAACCGGGACAGTCATACAATGAGCAGTTCTTC. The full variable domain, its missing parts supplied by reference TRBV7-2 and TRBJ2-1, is GAGVSQSPSNKVTEKGKDVELRCDPISGHTALYWYRQSLGQGLEFLIYFQGNSAPDKSGLPSDRFSAERTGGSVSTLTIQRTQQEDSAVYLCASRQPGQSYNEQFFGPGTRLTVL.

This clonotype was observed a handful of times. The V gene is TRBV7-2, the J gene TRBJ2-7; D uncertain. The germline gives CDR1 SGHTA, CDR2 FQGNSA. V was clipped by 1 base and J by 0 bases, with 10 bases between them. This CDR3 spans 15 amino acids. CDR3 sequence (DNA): TGTGCCAGCAGCTTAGGGAGAGGTTACTCCTACGAGCAGTACTTC. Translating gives CASSLGRGYSYEQYF.

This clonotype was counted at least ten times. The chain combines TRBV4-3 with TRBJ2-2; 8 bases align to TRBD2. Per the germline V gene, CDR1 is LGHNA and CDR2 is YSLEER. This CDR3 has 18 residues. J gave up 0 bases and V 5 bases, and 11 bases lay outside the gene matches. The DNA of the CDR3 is TGCGCCAGCAGCAAAGGAACCGGGAGGGCCGCGAACACCGGGGAGCTGTTTTTT. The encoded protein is CASSKGTGRAANTGELFF.

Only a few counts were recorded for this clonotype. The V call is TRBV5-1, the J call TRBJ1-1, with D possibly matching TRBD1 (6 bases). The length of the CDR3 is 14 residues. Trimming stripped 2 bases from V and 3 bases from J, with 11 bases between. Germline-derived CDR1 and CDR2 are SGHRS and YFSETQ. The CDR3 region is CASSFAQGDTEAFF. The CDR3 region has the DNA TGCGCCAGCAGCTTTGCACAGGGCGACACTGAAGCTTTCTTT.

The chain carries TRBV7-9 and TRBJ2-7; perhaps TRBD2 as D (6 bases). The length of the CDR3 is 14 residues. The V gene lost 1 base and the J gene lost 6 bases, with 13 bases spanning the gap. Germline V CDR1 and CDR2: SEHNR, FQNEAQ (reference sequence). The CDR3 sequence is CASSLGASAGEQYF. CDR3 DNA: TGTGCCAGCAGCTTAGGGGCTAGCGCCGGCGAGCAGTACTTC.

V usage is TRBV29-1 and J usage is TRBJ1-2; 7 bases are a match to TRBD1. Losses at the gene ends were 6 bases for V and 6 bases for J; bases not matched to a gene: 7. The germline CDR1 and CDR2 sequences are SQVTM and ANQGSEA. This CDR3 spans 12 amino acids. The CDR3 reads CSVIQGGDGYTF. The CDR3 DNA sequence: TGCAGCGTCATTCAGGGGGGAGATGGCTACACCTTC.

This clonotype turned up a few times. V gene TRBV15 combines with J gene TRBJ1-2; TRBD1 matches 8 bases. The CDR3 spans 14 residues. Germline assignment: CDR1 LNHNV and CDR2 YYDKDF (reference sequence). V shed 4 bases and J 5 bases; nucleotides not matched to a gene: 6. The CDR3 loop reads CATSKDRGPYGYTF. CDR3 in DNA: TGTGCCACCAGCAAAGACAGGGGCCCTTATGGCTACACCTTC. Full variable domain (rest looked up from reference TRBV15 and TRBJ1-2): DAMVIQNPRYQVTQFGKPVTLSCSQTLNHNVMYWYQQKSSQAPKLLFHYYDKDFNNEADTPDNFQSRRPNTSFCFLDIRSPGLGDTAMYLCATSKDRGPYGYTFGSGTRLTVV.

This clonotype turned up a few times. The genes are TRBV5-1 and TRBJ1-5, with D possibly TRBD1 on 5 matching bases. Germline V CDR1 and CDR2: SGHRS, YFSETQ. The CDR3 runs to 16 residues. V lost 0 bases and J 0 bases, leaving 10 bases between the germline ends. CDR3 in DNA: TGCGCCAGCAGCTTGGGGTCAGGGAGTAGCAATCAGCCCCAGCATTTT. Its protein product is CASSLGSGSSNQPQHF.

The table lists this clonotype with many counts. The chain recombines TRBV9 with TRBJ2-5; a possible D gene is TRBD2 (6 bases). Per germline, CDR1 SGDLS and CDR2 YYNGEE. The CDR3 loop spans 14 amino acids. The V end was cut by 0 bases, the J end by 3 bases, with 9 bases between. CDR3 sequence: CASSVAGVEETQYF. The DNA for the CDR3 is TGTGCCAGCAGCGTAGCGGGGGTTGAAGAGACCCAGTACTTC.

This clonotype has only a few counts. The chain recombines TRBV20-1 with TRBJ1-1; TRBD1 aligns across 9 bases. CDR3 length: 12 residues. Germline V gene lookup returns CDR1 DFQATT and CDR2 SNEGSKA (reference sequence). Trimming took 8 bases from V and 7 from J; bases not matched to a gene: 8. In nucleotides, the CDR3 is TGCAGTTCTAACAGGGGGCTGGGTGAAGCTTTCTTT. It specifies CSSNRGLGEAFF.

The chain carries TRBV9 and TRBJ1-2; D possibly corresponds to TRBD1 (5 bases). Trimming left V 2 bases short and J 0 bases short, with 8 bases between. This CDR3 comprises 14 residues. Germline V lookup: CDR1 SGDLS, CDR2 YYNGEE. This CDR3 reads CASSVGPANYGYTF. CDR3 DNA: TGTGCCAGCAGCGTGGGGCCTGCTAACTATGGCTACACCTTC.

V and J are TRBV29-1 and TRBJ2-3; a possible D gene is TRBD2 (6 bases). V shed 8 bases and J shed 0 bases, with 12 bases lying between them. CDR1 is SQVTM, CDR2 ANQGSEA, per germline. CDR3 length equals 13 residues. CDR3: CSLGRLSTDTQYF. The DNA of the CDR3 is TGCAGCTTGGGGAGGCTGAGCACAGATACGCAGTATTTT.

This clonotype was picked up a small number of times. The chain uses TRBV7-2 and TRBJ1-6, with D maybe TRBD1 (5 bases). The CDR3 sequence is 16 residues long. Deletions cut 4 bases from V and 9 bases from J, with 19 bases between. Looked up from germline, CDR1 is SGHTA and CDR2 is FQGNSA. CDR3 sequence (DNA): TGTGCCAGCAGCTCCGTGGGGGTGGACCGAACTTCACCCCTCCACTTT. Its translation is CASSSVGVDRTSPLHF.

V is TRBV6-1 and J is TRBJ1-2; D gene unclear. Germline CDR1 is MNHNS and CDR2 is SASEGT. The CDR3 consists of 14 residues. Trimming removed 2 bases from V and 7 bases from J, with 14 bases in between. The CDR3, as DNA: TGTGCCAGCAGTGAAACGACCCTAGTCTCTGGCTACACCTTC. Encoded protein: CASSETTLVSGYTF.

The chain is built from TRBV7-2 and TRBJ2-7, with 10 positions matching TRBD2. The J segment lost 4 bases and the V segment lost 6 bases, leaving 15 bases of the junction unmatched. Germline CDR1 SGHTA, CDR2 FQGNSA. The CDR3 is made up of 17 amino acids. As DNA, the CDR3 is TGTGCCAGCAGTCGGCCCAAGGCTAGCGGGAGACCTTACGAGCAGTACTTC. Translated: CASSRPKASGRPYEQYF.

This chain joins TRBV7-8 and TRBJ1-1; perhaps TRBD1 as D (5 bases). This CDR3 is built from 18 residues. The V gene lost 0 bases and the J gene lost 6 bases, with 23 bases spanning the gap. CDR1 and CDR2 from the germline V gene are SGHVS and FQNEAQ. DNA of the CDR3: TGTGCCAGCAGCTTAGCCCTCGGAGGGGCGATTTGGCAAGCTGAAGCTTTCTTT. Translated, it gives CASSLALGGAIWQAEAFF.

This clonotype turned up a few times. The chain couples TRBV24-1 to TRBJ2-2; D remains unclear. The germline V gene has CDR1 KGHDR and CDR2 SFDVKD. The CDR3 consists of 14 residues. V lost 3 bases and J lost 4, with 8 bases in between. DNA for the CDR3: TGTGCCACCAGTGATCCAGGAATCACCGGGGAGCTGTTTTTT. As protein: CATSDPGITGELFF.

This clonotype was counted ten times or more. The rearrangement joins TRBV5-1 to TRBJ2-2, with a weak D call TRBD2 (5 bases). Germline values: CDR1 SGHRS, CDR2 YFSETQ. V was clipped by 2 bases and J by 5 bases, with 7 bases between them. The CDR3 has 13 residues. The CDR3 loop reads CASSFRETGELFF. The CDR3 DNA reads TGCGCCAGCAGCTTTAGGGAGACCGGGGAGCTGTTTTTT.

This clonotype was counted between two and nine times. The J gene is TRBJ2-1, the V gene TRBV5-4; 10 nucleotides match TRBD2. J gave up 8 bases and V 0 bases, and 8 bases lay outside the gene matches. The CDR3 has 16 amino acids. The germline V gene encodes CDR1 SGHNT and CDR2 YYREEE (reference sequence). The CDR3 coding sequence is TGTGCCAGCAGCTTGGCCGGTAGCGGGGGGATCTATGAGCAGTTCTTC. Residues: CASSLAGSGGIYEQFF.

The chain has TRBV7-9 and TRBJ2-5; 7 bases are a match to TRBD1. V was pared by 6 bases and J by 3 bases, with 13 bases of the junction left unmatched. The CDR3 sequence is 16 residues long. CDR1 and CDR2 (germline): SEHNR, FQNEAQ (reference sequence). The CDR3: CASRSTTGVEEETQYF. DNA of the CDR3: TGTGCCAGCAGATCTACTACAGGGGTCGAGGAAGAGACCCAGTACTTC.

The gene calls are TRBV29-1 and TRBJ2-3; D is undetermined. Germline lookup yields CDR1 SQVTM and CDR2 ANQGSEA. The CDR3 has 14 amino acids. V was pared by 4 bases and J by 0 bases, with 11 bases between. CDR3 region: CSVVSSGSTDTQYF. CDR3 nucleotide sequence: TGCAGCGTTGTTAGTTCAGGAAGCACAGATACGCAGTATTTT.

The DNA of the CDR3 is TGTGCCAGCACCGAAGGGAACTCTGGAAACACCATATATTTT. Amino acid sequence: CASTEGNSGNTIYF. The chain combines TRBV6-5 with TRBJ1-3; no definite D call. Germline assignment: CDR1 MNHEY and CDR2 SVGAGI. V was shortened by 7 bases and J by 0 bases, with 10 bases between the two germline ends. This CDR3 has 14 amino acids.

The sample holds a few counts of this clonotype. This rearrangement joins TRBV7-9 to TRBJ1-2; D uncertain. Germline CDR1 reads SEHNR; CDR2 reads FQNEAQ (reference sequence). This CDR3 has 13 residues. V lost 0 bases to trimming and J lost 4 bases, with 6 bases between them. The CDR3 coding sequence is TGTGCCAGCAGCTTAGCGTACAGCTATGGCTACACCTTC. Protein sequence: CASSLAYSYGYTF.